The entry below describes one TCR beta chain. The record originates from a study of regulatory T cells in long-lasting Graves disease. CDR3 regions were amplified by Arm-PCR using iRepertoire HTBI primers to build TCR beta libraries. MiXCR was run by TCRdb on the multiplex PCR reads, yielding one entry per CDR3 protein. This sample carries approximately 540,000 distinct CDR3 sequences, more than 10% of them seen once, and the ten largest clones take roughly 8.2%. Specified time point: newly diagnosed GD, antithyroid drugs for less than 3 months. PBMCs provided the RNA from which the TCR library was made. Germline V lookup: CDR1 WNHNN, CDR2 SYGVQD (reference sequence). V was clipped by 5 bases and J by 6 bases, with 17 bases between them. The CDR3 runs to 15 residues. The data also belong to a second study, concerning T cells in Graves' hyperthyroidism and ophthalmopathy. That source adds: Most thyroid clonotypes expanded above 0.001 appeared in blood too.

This receptor was taken from a woman in her 30s with Graves disease. The material was peripheral blood mononuclear cells (PBMCs), obtained at new diagnosis, from a patient treated with antithyroid drugs. The chain is built from TRBV10-1 and TRBJ2-1; D is unclear. The CDR3 spells CASSPDNPVGNEQFF. CDR3 bases: TGCGCCAGCAGTCCCGACAACCCAGTAGGCAATGAGCAGTTCTTC.